One and the same sample provided the 20 T cell receptor beta chains below, sequenced in a study of CD8 T cells in Susac syndrome. An input of 0.5 to 1 ug of RNA was subjected to reverse transcription using random hexamers. TCRdb redid the calling of the immunoSEQ multiplex PCR reads with MiXCR, one entry per CDR3 protein. Of roughly 200,000 distinct CDR3 sequences detected, approximately 95% appear once; the ten largest clones hold 0.08% to 0.11%. The material sequenced was CD4+ T cells from PBMCs. All receptors come from a human donor in good health.

The V and J genes are TRBV30 and TRBJ1-1; the D gene is possibly TRBD1 (6 bases). The germline gives CDR1 GTSNPN, CDR2 SVGIG (reference sequence). The CDR3 consists of 14 residues. The V and J ends lost 1 base and 5 bases respectively, with 14 bases between them. The CDR3 is CAWSDPGARTEAFF. CDR3 DNA sequence: TGTGCCTGGAGTGATCCAGGGGCGAGGACTGAAGCTTTCTTT.

This rearrangement joins TRBV15 to TRBJ2-5, with D possibly TRBD1 on 5 matching bases. Trimming cost V 0 bases and J 5 bases, with 10 bases left between them. The CDR3 is made up of 14 amino acids. CDR1 and CDR2 from the germline V gene are LNHNV and YYDKDF (reference sequence). CDR3 coding DNA: TGTGCCACCAGCAGAGAAGGGGTGGGGGAGACCCAGTACTTC. Encoded protein: CATSREGVGETQYF.

V is TRBV20-1 and J is TRBJ2-2; D unclear. This CDR3 has 14 residues. The V end was cut by 3 bases, the J end by 1 base, with 9 bases between. Germline CDR1 reads DFQATT; CDR2 reads SNEGSKA (reference sequence). This CDR3 reads CSASPSLNTGELFF. The DNA of the CDR3 is TGCAGTGCTAGTCCCTCCCTGAACACCGGGGAGCTGTTTTTT.

CDR3 protein: CSAETDLYNEQFF. CDR3 DNA sequence: TGCAGTGCTGAGACGGACTTATACAATGAGCAGTTCTTC. This chain connects TRBV20-1 to TRBJ2-1; D may be TRBD2 (5 bases). The CDR3 length is 13 residues. V lost 5 bases, J lost 4 bases, and 12 bases lay in between. Germline V gene sequence: CDR1 DFQATT, CDR2 SNEGSKA (reference sequence).

The chain uses TRBV20-1 and TRBJ2-7, with D uncertain. Germline values: CDR1 DFQATT, CDR2 SNEGSKA (reference sequence). Between the trimmed V and J ends, which lost 1 base and 7 bases, there was a span of 8 bases. CDR3 length equals 11 residues. This CDR3 is CSARVVREQYF. DNA for the CDR3: TGCAGTGCTAGAGTCGTGCGAGAGCAGTACTTC.

The chain uses TRBV11-2 and TRBJ1-1; 7 bases agree with TRBD1. Germline CDR1 reads SGHAT; CDR2 reads FQNNGV. This CDR3 contains 15 residues. V gave up 1 base and J gave up 0 bases; unmatched junction bases: 2. The CDR3 sequence: CASSLGGQLNTEAFF. For the CDR3, the DNA is TGTGCCAGCAGCTTAGGGGGACAGCTGAACACTGAAGCTTTCTTT.

This clonotype was counted at least ten times. The chain uses TRBV7-2 and TRBJ2-7, with D hard to call. CDR3 length: 11 amino acids. V shed 6 bases and J shed 0 bases, with 3 bases lying between them. Looked up from germline, CDR1 is SGHTA and CDR2 is FQGNSA. The CDR3 DNA reads as TGTGCCAGCAGTCCCTCCTACGAGCAGTACTTC. Translation: CASSPSYEQYF.

This rearrangement joins TRBV28 to TRBJ2-1, with D possibly TRBD2 on 6 matching bases. CDR3 length equals 12 residues. CDR1 is MDHEN and CDR2 is SYDVKM in the germline V gene. Trimming took 2 bases from V and 9 from J, leaving 8 bases between them. CDR3 sequence reads: CASSLQEGEQFF. CDR3 sequence (DNA): TGTGCCAGCAGTTTACAGGAGGGTGAGCAGTTCTTC.

CDR3 amino acids: CAWSRTGASNEKLFF. The DNA of the CDR3 is TGTGCCTGGAGCCGAACAGGGGCCTCTAATGAAAAACTGTTTTTT. The gene calls are TRBV30 and TRBJ1-4, with 7 bases aligning to TRBD1. After removal of 3 bases from V and 3 bases from J, the junction contained 7 bases not matched to a gene. The CDR3 covers 15 residues. The germline CDR1 and CDR2 sequences are GTSNPN and SVGIG (reference sequence).

The genes are TRBV24-1 and TRBJ2-5; weak D call: TRBD2 (5 bases). V lost 4 bases and J 5 bases, leaving 19 bases between the germline ends. This CDR3 has 16 amino acids. The germline V gene has CDR1 KGHDR and CDR2 SFDVKD. The DNA of the CDR3 is TGTGCCACCAGTGACCCGAGGGCCCAGTGGTCGGAGACCCAGTACTTC. This sequence encodes CATSDPRAQWSETQYF.

The chain uses TRBV27 and TRBJ1-2; D is possibly TRBD1 (5 bases). The CDR3 runs 13 residues. The ends were cut back, 3 bases at V and 8 bases at J, with 13 bases in the middle. Germline CDR1 and CDR2: MNHEY and SMNVEV (reference sequence). Here the CDR3 reads CASSLKGTLGYTF. In DNA form, the CDR3 reads TGTGCCAGCAGTTTGAAGGGGACTCTGGGCTACACCTTC.

This clonotype was recorded once. The chain joins TRBV15 to TRBJ2-5; TRBD1 might be the D (6 bases). The CDR3 has 15 residues. V lost 0 bases to trimming and J lost 1 base, with 9 bases between them. Germline V gives CDR1 LNHNV, CDR2 YYDKDF (reference sequence). DNA of the CDR3: TGTGCCACCAGCAGAGACCAAGGGGGCCAAGAGACCCAGTACTTC. It translates to CATSRDQGGQETQYF.

The chain couples TRBV20-1 to TRBJ2-5; 7 nucleotides align to TRBD2. The J segment lost 4 bases and the V segment lost 2 bases, leaving 10 bases of the junction unmatched. This CDR3 is built from 15 residues. Germline CDR1 is DFQATT and CDR2 is SNEGSKA (reference sequence). The CDR3 spells CSARRLAGVRETQYF. CDR3 nucleotides: TGCAGTGCTAGAAGGTTGGCGGGAGTAAGAGAGACCCAGTACTTC.

The genes are TRBV28 and TRBJ2-1; unclear D gene. V lost 8 bases, J lost 6 bases, and 8 bases lay in between. The germline V gene has CDR1 MDHEN and CDR2 SYDVKM. The CDR3 contains 11 residues. Here the CDR3 reads CASVGPNEQFF. The DNA for the CDR3 is TGTGCCAGCGTCGGACCCAATGAGCAGTTCTTC.

The chain has TRBV5-1 and TRBJ1-4, with 7 bases aligning to TRBD1. Trimming removed 0 bases from V and 7 bases from J; junction bases left unmatched: 3. This CDR3 has 14 residues. Germline values: CDR1 SGHRS, CDR2 YFSETQ. The CDR3 nucleotides read TGCGCCAGCAGCTTGGAGGGGGCCAGTGAAAAACTGTTTTTT. Translating gives CASSLEGASEKLFF.

The chain has TRBV27 and TRBJ2-5, with 14 bases fitting TRBD2. Germline V CDR1 and CDR2: MNHEY, SMNVEV (reference sequence). The CDR3 totals 16 residues. V shed 6 bases and J 4 bases; nucleotides not matched to a gene: 7. The DNA for the CDR3 is TGTGCCAGCAGCAGACTAGCGGGAGGGCCCCGAGAGACCCAGTACTTC. Amino acids: CASSRLAGGPRETQYF.

V is TRBV4-2 and J is TRBJ2-7; a possible D gene is TRBD1 (6 bases). Germline CDR1 is LGHNA and CDR2 is YNFKEQ. V lost 4 bases, J lost 2 bases, and 12 bases lay in between. The CDR3 extends over 14 amino acids. The chain's CDR3 is CASSPPGHTYEQYF. CDR3 DNA sequence: TGTGCCAGCAGCCCCCCGGGACATACCTACGAGCAGTACTTC.

The chain carries TRBV20-1 and TRBJ2-7; TRBD2 might be the D (5 bases). From germline, CDR1 is DFQATT and CDR2 SNEGSKA (reference sequence). The CDR3 spans 12 residues. V dropped 5 bases and J dropped 2 bases, with 10 bases sitting between them. For the CDR3, the DNA is TGCAGTGCTTCCAGCGGAACCTACGAGCAGTACTTC. The encoded protein is CSASSGTYEQYF.

This chain connects TRBV29-1 to TRBJ2-1; no clear D. This CDR3 comprises 16 residues. Germline loops: CDR1 SQVTM, CDR2 ANQGSEA. The V gene lost 3 bases and the J gene lost 0 bases, with 15 bases spanning the gap. The CDR3 reads CSVDYPAYSSYNEQFF. The CDR3 coding sequence is TGCAGCGTTGATTATCCGGCTTATAGCTCCTACAATGAGCAGTTCTTC.

The chain uses TRBV27 and TRBJ2-7, with 12 bases matching TRBD1. CDR1 and CDR2 (germline): MNHEY, SMNVEV (reference sequence). This CDR3 region has 13 residues. Losses at the gene ends were 11 bases for V and 6 bases for J; bases not matched to a gene: 8. The CDR3 nucleotides read TGTGCCTGCTCCGGGACAGGGGGCATCGAGCAGTACTTC. It yields the protein CACSGTGGIEQYF.